The present T cell receptor (beta chain) was sequenced within a study of blood T cell repertoires in COVID-19. The length of the CDR3 is 14 residues. The V and J ends lost 0 bases and 5 bases respectively, with 8 bases between them. CDR1 MNHNS and CDR2 SASEGT come from the germline V gene. The protocol was immunoSEQ multiplex PCR, while the TCRdb copy is restricted to in-frame clones and leaves out a portion. The repertoire holds about 38,000 clones, nearly 90% seen once, with more than 4.5% in the top ten. This clone was detected only once. The receptor was isolated from a man aged 55-75 years with COVID-19, enrolled during active disease. The chain carries TRBV6-1 and TRBJ1-5; D not resolved. Sequenced input: peripheral blood. The CDR3 region is CASSEAVRDQPQHF. The CDR3 region has the DNA TGTGCCAGCAGTGAAGCCGTGAGGGATCAGCCCCAGCATTTT.